This T cell receptor (beta chain) emerged from a study of blood T cell repertoires in COVID-19. On the study more broadly: COVID-19 samples collected from the United States, Italy and Spain covered acute and convalescent phases. T cells, B-cell-depleted T cells, or PBMCs provided the cDNA or gDNA that served as material.

The germline V gene has CDR1 DFQATT and CDR2 SNEGSKA (reference sequence). This CDR3 region has 17 residues. V trimming: 3 bases; J trimming: 6 bases; junction bases outside the gene matches: 14. In the source study's methods: Scientists estimated how many nucleated cells there were by amplifying reference gene primers. Clones were sequenced by immunoSEQ multiplex PCR, and TCRdb holds only the in-frame ones, with some missing. The V and J calls and clone size were taken over from that table, and D and trimming were inferred from the DNA. The table records 90,000 to 120,000 clones, about 89% of them present only once. This clone was counted between two and nine times.

The chain is built from TRBV20-1 and TRBJ2-7; 13 nucleotides align to TRBD2. This TCR derives from a woman aged 30 to 39 with acute or convalescent COVID-19. Sequencing used peripheral blood. The CDR3 here is CSASSKRGLAGFGEQYF. Written as DNA, the CDR3 is TGCAGTGCTAGTAGTAAACGGGGACTAGCGGGATTTGGCGAGCAGTACTTC.